The 9 T cell receptor beta chains listed next were all sequenced from one sample in a study of molecular identifiers for immune sequencing clone quantification. MiXCR was run by TCRdb on the PCR reads, yielding one entry per CDR3 protein. Among approximately 500,000 distinct CDR3 sequences, under 30% were seen once, and the ten largest hold approximately 0.8%. The sequencing sample was made of naive CD8+ T cells from blood, with Jurkat cell RNA spiked in. Subset given: FACS-sorted CD8+CD4-CCR7+CD45RA+ naive T cells. These receptors were collected from a human donor in good health. Some libraries in this study had Jurkat cell RNA spiked in.

A remark on this clonotype: A much larger clone lies a single base off, so this may be a read error. The CDR3, as DNA: TGCGGTGCTTTGGACGAGGGTAGCTCCTACGAGCAGTACTTC. Translating it yields CGALDEGSSYEQYF. The V gene is TRBV20-1, the J gene TRBJ2-7, with D maybe TRBD2 (5 bases). The germline V gene has CDR1 DFQATT and CDR2 SNEGSKA (reference sequence). The CDR3 has 14 residues.

J is TRBJ1-1 and V is TRBV11-2; TRBD1 aligns across 9 bases. After removal of 1 base from V and 8 bases from J, the junction contained 2 bases not matched to a gene. The CDR3 has 13 residues. CDR1 is SGHAT and CDR2 is FQNNGV in the germline V gene. The CDR3 reads CASSLVDRGEAFF. Written as DNA, the CDR3 is TGTGCCAGCAGCTTAGTAGACAGGGGGGAAGCTTTCTTT. Full variable domain (missing parts from reference TRBV11-2 and TRBJ1-1): EAGVAQSPRYKIIEKRQSVAFWCNPISGHATLYWYQQILGQGPKLLIQFQNNGVVDDSQLPKDRFSAERLKGVDSTLKIQPAKLEDSAVYLCASSLVDRGEAFFGQGTRLTVV.

Comments on this clonotype: A junction end diverges from the germline sequence, so it may reflect a read error. The chain links TRBV25-1 to TRBJ2-7, with D maybe TRBD2 (5 bases). The CDR3 totals 15 residues. The V gene's germline CDR1 is MGHDK and CDR2 SYGVNS. As DNA, the CDR3 is TGTGGCAGCAGTGAATCCGGACTTATAGCCTACGAGCAGTACTTC. It is translated as CGSSESGLIAYEQYF.

This rearrangement joins TRBV6-5 to TRBJ1-1; D is unresolved. The V gene lost 0 bases and the J gene lost 1 base, with 9 bases spanning the gap. The CDR3 spans 15 residues. Germline V CDR1 and CDR2: MNHEY, SVGAGI. The CDR3 bases are TGTGCCAGCAGTTACTCGTGGGCAGGGAACACTGAAGCTTTCTTT. This encodes CASSYSWAGNTEAFF.

The gene calls are TRBV4-1 and TRBJ1-1; D gene unclear. V gave up 0 bases and J gave up 0 bases, with 14 bases separating them. The CDR3 extends over 17 amino acids. Germline V gene data show CDR1 as MGHRA and CDR2 as YSYEKL. Here the CDR3 reads CASSQDWADAMNTEAFF. CDR3 DNA: TGCGCCAGCAGCCAAGATTGGGCAGATGCTATGAACACTGAAGCTTTCTTT.

With regard to this clonotype: Being one base from a much bigger clone, this may be a read error. The chain carries TRBV4-2 and TRBJ2-7; D not resolved. This CDR3 contains 12 residues. Trimming left V 4 bases short and J 9 bases short, with 13 bases between. Germline CDR1 reads LGHNA; CDR2 reads YNFKEQ. DNA of the CDR3: TGTGCCAGCAGCCCGGATGCACACGCGCAGTACTTC. Translated, it gives CASSPDAHAQYF.

The V gene is TRBV6-4, the J gene TRBJ1-2, with TRBD1 identical over 7 bases. V lost 2 bases and J lost 7; bases outside the gene matches: 4. CDR3 length: 13 residues. CDR1 is MRHNA, CDR2 SNTAGT, per germline. CDR3 DNA sequence: TGTGCCAGCAGTGACGCAGGGGGGACTGGCTACACCTTC. Encoded protein: CASSDAGGTGYTF.

In this sample, this clonotype turned up a few times. CDR3 loop: CASSPDRGRTTYNEQFF. The CDR3 DNA reads TGTGCCAGCAGCCCAGACAGGGGACGGACGACCTACAATGAGCAGTTCTTC. V and J are TRBV7-9 and TRBJ2-1, with TRBD1 identical over 8 bases. The V and J ends lost 5 bases and 2 bases, in that order; junction bases with no gene match: 11. Per the germline V gene, CDR1 is SEHNR and CDR2 is FQNEAQ (reference sequence). The CDR3 is made up of 17 amino acids. The variable domain in full, completed from reference TRBV7-9 and TRBJ2-1, reads DTGVSQNPRHKITKRGQNVTFRCDPISEHNRLYWYRQTLGQGPEFLTYFQNEAQLEKSRLLSDRFSAERPKGSFSTLEIQRTEQGDSAMYLCASSPDRGRTTYNEQFFGPGTRLTVL.

The chain couples TRBV20-1 to TRBJ1-3; D is undetermined. V lost 0 bases, J lost 0 bases, and 9 bases lay in between. Per germline, CDR1 DFQATT and CDR2 SNEGSKA (reference sequence). The CDR3 is made up of 15 amino acids. CDR3 in DNA: TGCAGTGCTAGAGATCTCCACCACTCTGGAAACACCATATATTTT. As protein: CSARDLHHSGNTIYF.